A selection of T cell receptor beta chains follows, all from one sample in a study of blood T cell repertoires in COVID-19. The protocol was immunoSEQ multiplex PCR, while the TCRdb copy is restricted to in-frame clones and leaves out a portion. The sample shows some 350,000 clones, more than 75% of them seen only once. The specimen sequenced was peripheral blood. Receptors originate from a woman between 18 and 29 years old who had recovered from COVID-19. The CDR3 runs from the conserved cysteine through the conserved F or W. D genes are given only for firm matches. Clone size appears in some rows only: once, few, many, or a class for an expanded clone.

>TRBV24-1|17|TRBJ2-3|NA|NA
TGTGCCACCAGTGATCCCCTGGAGCTATCCCAGCGGGATACGCAGTATTTT
CATSDPLELSQRDTQYF
>TRBV14|18|TRBJ2-3|TRBD2|NA
TGTGCCAGCAGCCACCCAACGTCCGGGAGGCCAGGCACAGATACGCAGTATTTT
CASSHPTSGRPGTDTQYF
>TRBV4-1|13|TRBJ2-1|NA|NA
TGCGCCAGCAGCCAAGATCAATACAATGAGCAGTTCTTC
CASSQDQYNEQFF
>TRBV21-1|20|TRBJ2-6|NA|NA
TGTGCCAGCAGCCAACGCGTGATAGCGGGAGGGCCTCCTGGGGCCAACGTCCTGACTTTC
CASSQRVIAGGPPGANVLTF
>TRBV9|14|TRBJ1-4|NA|NA
TGTGCCAGCAGCCTCCTCCCTCGCGGTGAAAAACTGTTTTTT
CASSLLPRGEKLFF
>TRBV5-4|15|TRBJ2-3|TRBD2|NA
TGTGCCAGCAGCCAGACTAGCGGAGTAGCAGATACGCAGTATTTT
CASSQTSGVADTQYF
>TRBV10-2|15|TRBJ1-4|NA|once
TGCGCCAGCAGTGAGTCGCGACAGGACCTTAAAAAACTGTTTTTT
CASSESRQDLKKLFF
>TRBV5-1|16|TRBJ2-3|TRBD2|NA
TGCGCCAGCAGCTTGGACCCGGGACTAGCAGTGGTGACGCAGTATTTT
CASSLDPGLAVVTQYF
>TRBV24-1|14|TRBJ1-2|TRBD1|NA
TGTGCCACCAGCTGGGGACAGGGTACCTATGGCTACACCTTC
CATSWGQGTYGYTF
>TRBV3-1/TRBV3-2|15|TRBJ2-3|TRBD2|NA
TGTGCCAGCAGAAGAAGCGGGAGTCGCACAGATACGCAGTATTTT
CASRRSGSRTDTQYF
>TRBV2|18|TRBJ2-1|TRBD2|NA
TGTGCCAGCAGTGAACATGGGACTAGCGGGAGCCTCTACAATGAGCAGTTCTTC
CASSEHGTSGSLYNEQFF
>TRBV25-1|13|TRBJ1-6|NA|NA
TGTGCCAGCAGTGTGCGGTTAAATTCACCCCTCCACTTT
CASSVRLNSPLHF
>TRBV6-6|16|TRBJ2-1|TRBD2|NA
TGTGCCAGCAGTTACGGGAGCGGGAGGGGAAACAATGAGCAGTTCTTC
CASSYGSGRGNNEQFF
>TRBV5-4|14|TRBJ1-2|NA|NA
TGTGCCAGCAGCCTCGACAGTGCTAACTATGGCTACACCTTC
CASSLDSANYGYTF
>TRBV6-6|14|TRBJ1-1|NA|NA
TGTGCCAGCACCCCAGCAACAGGCCGGACTGAAGCTTTCTTT
CASTPATGRTEAFF
>TRBV9|17|TRBJ2-1|TRBD2|once
TGTGCCAGCAGCGCGCCGCTAGCGGGAGGAGCCTACAATGAGCAGTTCTTC
CASSAPLAGGAYNEQFF
>TRBV9|14|TRBJ2-1|TRBD1|NA
TGTGCCAGCAGCGTAGAGGGGGCGATGAATGAGCAGTTCTTC
CASSVEGAMNEQFF
>TRBV6-2/TRBV6-3|15|TRBJ1-5|NA|once
TGTGCCAGCAGTTACCGAGGGGGTTTAAGTCAGCCCCAGCATTTT
CASSYRGGLSQPQHF
>TRBV14|16|TRBJ1-4|NA|NA
TGTGCCAGCAGCCCGAGGAGGGGAGTAAGGCGTGAAAAACTGTTTTTT
CASSPRRGVRREKLFF
>TRBV5-8|15|TRBJ2-5|NA|NA
TGTGCCAGCAGCTTAGGTAGTAGCGAGTTTGAGACCCAGTACTTC
CASSLGSSEFETQYF
>TRBV7-9|16|TRBJ2-5|NA|NA
TGTGCCAGCAGCTTAGGTGGGGCATACGGTCTGGAGACCCAGTACTTC
CASSLGGAYGLETQYF
>TRBV18|17|TRBJ1-2|TRBD1|NA
TGTGCCAGCTCACCTACGTCCCCTGGACAGGGCCTAGGTGGCTACACCTTC
CASSPTSPGQGLGGYTF
>TRBV30|18|TRBJ2-3|TRBD1|NA
TGTGCCTGGAGTGCCTACTGGGGCGGACAGGCTAGCACAGATACGCAGTATTTT
CAWSAYWGGQASTDTQYF
>TRBV11-2|14|TRBJ2-3|TRBD2|NA
TGTGCCAGCAGCTTAAGGCCGGGAGGAGATACGCAGTATTTT
CASSLRPGGDTQYF
>TRBV13|15|TRBJ2-3|TRBD2|NA
TGTGCCAGCAGCTTAGTGGCAATAGCGGGAGATACGCAGTATTTT
CASSLVAIAGDTQYF
>TRBV3-1/TRBV3-2|15|TRBJ2-1|NA|once
TGTGCCAGCAGCCCCTCGAGGAGCTCCTACAATGAGCAGTTCTTC
CASSPSRSSYNEQFF
>TRBV11-3|15|TRBJ2-1|TRBD2|NA
TGTGCCAGCAGCTTAGATAGCGGGGGGAACAATGAGCAGTTCTTC
CASSLDSGGNNEQFF
>TRBV9|15|TRBJ1-3|NA|NA
TGTGCCAGCAGCGCTGGCTCAGGGACTGGAAACACCATATATTTT
CASSAGSGTGNTIYF
>TRBV6-5|13|TRBJ1-5|TRBD1|NA
TGTGCTACTCGGACAGGGGGCGGTCAGCCCCAGCATTTT
CATRTGGGQPQHF
>TRBV24-1|14|TRBJ2-4|TRBD1|NA
TGTGCCACCAGTGCCCGGGACAGGATAAACATTCAGTACTTC
CATSARDRINIQYF
>TRBV19|15|TRBJ2-5|TRBD1|NA
TGTGTCTGGTGGTTCAGGACAGGGTTTTTAGAGACCCAGTACTTC
CVWWFRTGFLETQYF
>TRBV19|16|TRBJ1-4|TRBD1|NA
TGTGCCAGTAGTCCCGGGACAGGGGTAGTTGGTGAAAAACTGTTTTTT
CASSPGTGVVGEKLFF
>TRBV5-6|16|TRBJ1-6|TRBD1|NA
TGTGCCAGCAGCCTAGAAGGGACAGGGGATGGACTATCCCTCCACTTT
CASSLEGTGDGLSLHF
>TRBV5-6|13|TRBJ1-1|NA|NA
TGTGCCAGCAGCCCCCGACCCGAGATCGGGGCTTTCTTT
CASSPRPEIGAFF
>TRBV9|14|TRBJ1-2|NA|NA
TGTGCCAGCAGCGGCCCGACAGATAACTATGGCTACACCTTC
CASSGPTDNYGYTF
>TRBV6-5|13|TRBJ1-4|NA|NA
TGTGCCAGTCGCTTGCGGGGGAGTGAAAAACTGTTTTTT
CASRLRGSEKLFF
>TRBV4-1|15|TRBJ1-2|TRBD1|NA
TGCGCCAGCAGCCGCCGATTAACAGGGGACTATGGCTACACCTTC
CASSRRLTGDYGYTF
>TRBV29-1|12|TRBJ1-1|TRBD1|once
TGCAGCGTGGACAGGGTAAGAACTGAAGCTTTCTTT
CSVDRVRTEAFF
>TRBV27|15|TRBJ1-1|NA|NA
TGTGCCAGCAGTTTCCGCGGAAATCTCCCCACTGAAGCTTTCTTT
CASSFRGNLPTEAFF
>TRBV28|13|TRBJ1-5|TRBD1|NA
TGTGCCAGCGGAGGACAGGGAAATCAGCCCCAGCATTTT
CASGGQGNQPQHF
>TRBV18|15|TRBJ1-4|NA|NA
TGTGCCAGCTCACCCAGCGCCAGGGTCGCTGAAAAACTGTTTTTT
CASSPSARVAEKLFF
>TRBV5-4|14|TRBJ1-2|TRBD1|NA
TGTGCCAGCAGCCTACAGGGGCGTAACTATGGCTACACCTTC
CASSLQGRNYGYTF